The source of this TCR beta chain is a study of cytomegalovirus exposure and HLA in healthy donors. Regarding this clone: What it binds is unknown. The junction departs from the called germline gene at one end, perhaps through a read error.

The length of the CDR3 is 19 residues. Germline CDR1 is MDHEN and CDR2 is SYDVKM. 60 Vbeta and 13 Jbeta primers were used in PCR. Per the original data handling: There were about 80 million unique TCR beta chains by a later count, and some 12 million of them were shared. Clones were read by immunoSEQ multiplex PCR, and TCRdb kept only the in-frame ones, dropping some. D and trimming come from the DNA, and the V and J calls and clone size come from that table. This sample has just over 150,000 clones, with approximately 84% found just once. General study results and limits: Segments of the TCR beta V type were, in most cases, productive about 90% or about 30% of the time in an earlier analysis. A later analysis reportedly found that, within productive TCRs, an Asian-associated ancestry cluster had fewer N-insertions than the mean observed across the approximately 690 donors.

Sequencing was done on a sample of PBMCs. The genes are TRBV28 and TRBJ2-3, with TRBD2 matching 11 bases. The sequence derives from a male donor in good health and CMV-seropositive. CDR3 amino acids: CASSGGWASGRTSTNTQYF. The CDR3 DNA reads TGTGCCAGCAGTGGGGGCTGGGCTAGCGGGAGGACAAGCACAAATACGCAGTATTTT.